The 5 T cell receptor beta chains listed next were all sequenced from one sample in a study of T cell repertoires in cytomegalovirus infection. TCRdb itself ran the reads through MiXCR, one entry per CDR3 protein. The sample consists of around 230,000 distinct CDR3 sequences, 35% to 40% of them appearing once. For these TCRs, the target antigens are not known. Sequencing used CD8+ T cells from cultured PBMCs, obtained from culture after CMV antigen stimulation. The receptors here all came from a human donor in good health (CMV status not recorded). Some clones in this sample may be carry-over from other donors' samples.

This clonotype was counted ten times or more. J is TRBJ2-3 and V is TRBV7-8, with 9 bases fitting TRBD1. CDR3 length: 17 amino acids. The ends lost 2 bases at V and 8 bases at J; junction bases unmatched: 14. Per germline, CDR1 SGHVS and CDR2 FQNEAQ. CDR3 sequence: CASSLQGTGTSLITQYF. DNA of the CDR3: TGTGCCAGCAGCTTACAGGGGACAGGGACCTCATTGATTACGCAGTATTTT.

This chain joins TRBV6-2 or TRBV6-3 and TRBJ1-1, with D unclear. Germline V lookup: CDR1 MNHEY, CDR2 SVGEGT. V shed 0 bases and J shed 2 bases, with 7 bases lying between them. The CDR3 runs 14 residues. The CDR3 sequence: CASSYSRSNTEAFF. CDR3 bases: TGTGCCAGCAGTTACTCACGCAGCAACACTGAAGCTTTCTTT.

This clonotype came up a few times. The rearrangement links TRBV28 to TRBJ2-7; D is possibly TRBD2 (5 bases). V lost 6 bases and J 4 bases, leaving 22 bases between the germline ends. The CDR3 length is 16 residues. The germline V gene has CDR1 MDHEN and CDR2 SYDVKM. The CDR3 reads CASSTPAEGQPYEQYF. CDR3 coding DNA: TGTGCCAGCAGCACCCCGGCTGAGGGCCAGCCTTACGAGCAGTACTTC.

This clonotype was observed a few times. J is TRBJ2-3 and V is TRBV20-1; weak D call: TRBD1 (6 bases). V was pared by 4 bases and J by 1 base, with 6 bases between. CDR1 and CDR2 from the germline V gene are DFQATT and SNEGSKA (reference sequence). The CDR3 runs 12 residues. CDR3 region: CSANRGTDTQYF. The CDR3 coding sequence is TGCAGTGCTAACAGGGGCACAGATACGCAGTATTTT.

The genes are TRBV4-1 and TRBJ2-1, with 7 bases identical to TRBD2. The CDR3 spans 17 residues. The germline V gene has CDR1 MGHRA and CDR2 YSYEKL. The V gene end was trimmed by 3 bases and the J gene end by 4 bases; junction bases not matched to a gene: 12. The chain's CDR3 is CASSQESMGLLYNEQFF. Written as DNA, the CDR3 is TGCGCCAGCAGCCAGGAGAGCATGGGACTACTATACAATGAGCAGTTCTTC.